Below, 21 T cell receptor beta chains from the same sample are listed, as sequenced in a study of blood T cells in healthy people across ages. Alongside a J-beta primer mix, a sample-barcoded 5' primer served in a second PCR lasting roughly 6 to 11 cycles. MiXCR, applied by TCRdb to the 5' RACE reads, yields one record per CDR3 protein. The data show 780,000 or so distinct CDR3 sequences, about 56% seen once. The specimen sequenced was blood. The receptors derive from a man aged 35 to 55 in good health.

This rearrangement joins TRBV11-3 to TRBJ1-1; 7 bases map to TRBD1. From germline, CDR1 is SGHNT and CDR2 YENEEA. J gave up 0 bases and V 5 bases, and 15 bases lay outside the gene matches. The CDR3 is 18 amino acids. For the CDR3, the DNA is TGTGCCAGCAGCGGAAGGACAGGTACCGCGGGACTGAACACTGAAGCTTTCTTT. Translating gives CASSGRTGTAGLNTEAFF.

The V gene is TRBV21-1, the J gene TRBJ2-5; TRBD1, the table's D call, lacks a check against the DNA. TRBV21-1 is reported as a pseudogene. The CDR3 covers 14 residues. The CDR3 region has the DNA TGTGCCAGCAGCAGCGGACAGTCAACAGAGACCCAGTACTTC. Encoded protein: CASSSGQSTETQYF.

This clonotype was counted a few times. The rearrangement links TRBV5-6 to TRBJ2-7, with a tentative D call TRBD2 (6 bases). The J call could be wrong; TRBJ2-5 is a better fit for the DNA end. Germline V gene data show CDR1 as SGHDT and CDR2 as YYEEEE. The CDR3 extends over 15 amino acids. In nucleotides, the CDR3 is TGTGCCAGCAGCTTGATCAGGAGGGCCGAGGAGACCCAGTACTTC. It encodes CASSLIRRAEETQYF.

This clonotype was seen at least ten times. The rearrangement links TRBV4-1 to TRBJ2-7, with unresolved D. The CDR3 runs to 13 residues. The germline CDR1 and CDR2 sequences are MGHRA and YSYEKL. The V and J ends lost 6 bases and 3 bases respectively, with 12 bases between them. The CDR3 sequence is CASSGVGFYEQYF. The CDR3 DNA follows: TGCGCCAGCAGTGGGGTGGGGTTCTACGAGCAGTACTTC.

The chain uses TRBV5-1 and TRBJ2-7; D is tentatively TRBD1 or TRBD2 (5 bases each). Per the germline V gene, CDR1 is SGHRS and CDR2 is YFSETQ. This CDR3 is built from 15 residues. V was cut by 4 bases and J by 0 bases, with 14 bases left in between. The CDR3 loop is CASSGPPGTSYEQYF. DNA of the CDR3: TGCGCCAGCAGCGGCCCGCCGGGGACCTCCTACGAGCAGTACTTC.

This chain joins TRBV4-1 and TRBJ2-6; D is unclear. V dropped 8 bases and J dropped 0 bases, with 11 bases sitting between them. CDR1 is MGHRA, CDR2 YSYEKL, per germline. The CDR3 is 15 amino acids. CDR3 sequence: CASARMNSGANVLTF. The CDR3 DNA reads as TGCGCCAGCGCCAGGATGAACTCTGGGGCCAACGTCCTGACTTTC.

The chain employs TRBV6-1 and TRBJ1-2, with D tentatively TRBD1 (5 bases). In germline, CDR1 is MNHNS, CDR2 SASEGT. The CDR3 runs to 13 residues. V was cut by 7 bases and J by 7 bases, with 16 bases left in between. Here the CDR3 reads CASKEQSQGGYTF. The CDR3 DNA is TGTGCCAGCAAGGAACAATCGCAGGGTGGCTACACCTTC.

The V call is TRBV11-2, the J call TRBJ2-7; 11 positions agree with TRBD2. This CDR3 comprises 15 residues. The germline V gene has CDR1 SGHAT and CDR2 FQNNGV. Trimming at V came to 5 bases and at J to 5 bases, leaving 8 bases not matched to a gene. The CDR3: CASSPIAGGKNEQYF. CDR3 bases: TGTGCCAGCAGCCCGATAGCGGGAGGGAAAAACGAGCAGTACTTC.

The chain has TRBV5-6 and TRBJ2-1; D uncertain. The V end was cut by 4 bases, the J end by 10 bases, with 18 bases between. The CDR3 sequence is 14 residues long. Germline CDR1 and CDR2: SGHDT and YYEEEE. This CDR3 is CASSQDQVSWEQFF. CDR3 coding DNA: TGTGCCAGCAGCCAGGACCAAGTGTCGTGGGAGCAGTTCTTC. The full variable domain, with the rest looked up from reference TRBV5-6 and TRBJ2-1, is DAGVTQSPTHLIKTRGQQVTLRCSPKSGHDTVSWYQQALGQGPQFIFQYYEEEERQRGNFPDRFSGHQFPNYSSELNVNALLLGDSALYLCASSQDQVSWEQFFGPGTRLTVL.

This clonotype has ten or more counts. The V and J genes are TRBV25-1 and TRBJ2-7, with 7 nucleotides matching TRBD1. CDR3 length: 14 amino acids. Trimming at V came to 3 bases and at J to 5 bases, leaving 7 bases not matched to a gene. Germline CDR1 and CDR2: MGHDK and SYGVNS. The CDR3 is CASSDRQGHNEQYF. DNA of the CDR3: TGTGCCAGCAGTGACCGACAGGGTCACAACGAGCAGTACTTC.

This clonotype was detected only a few times. CDR3 coding DNA: TGTGCCAGCAGCTCCTCTATTCCGGGGGCGCGAGAGCAGTACTTC. Translating it yields CASSSSIPGAREQYF. The chain employs TRBV11-1 and TRBJ2-4; D possibly matches TRBD1 or TRBD2 (6 bases each). This CDR3 spans 15 amino acids. Germline V gene data show CDR1 as SGHAT and CDR2 as FQDESV (reference sequence). Trimming pared 4 bases from V and 13 bases from J, leaving 23 bases between.

CDR3 amino acids: CASSQPGTSGSTGELFF. Written as DNA, the CDR3 is TGTGCCAGCAGCCAACCAGGGACTAGCGGTTCCACCGGGGAGCTGTTTTTT. The rearrangement joins TRBV4-2 to TRBJ2-2; 11 positions match TRBD2. This CDR3 comprises 17 residues. V shed 2 bases and J 4 bases; nucleotides not matched to a gene: 6. Germline V gene data show CDR1 as LGHNA and CDR2 as YNFKEQ.

This clonotype was found a few times. This chain uses TRBV29-1 with TRBJ1-4; D gene unclear. Trimming stripped 3 bases from V and 8 bases from J, with 13 bases between. The CDR3 consists of 13 residues. Germline CDR1 is SQVTM and CDR2 is ANQGSEA. In nucleotides, the CDR3 is TGCAGCGTTGAGGATGGGGTATCAGAAAAACTGTTTTTT. Encoded protein: CSVEDGVSEKLFF. Using reference TRBV29-1 and TRBJ1-4 for the parts outside the CDR3, the full variable domain is SAVISQKPSRDICQRGTSLTIQCQVDSQVTMMFWYRQQPGQSLTLIATANQGSEATYESGFVIDKFPISRPNLTFSTLTVSNMSPEDSSIYLCSVEDGVSEKLFFGSGTQLSVL.

This clonotype showed up many times. CDR3 nucleotides: TGCAGCGTTGATGGCTCTGGGGCCAACGTCCTGACTTTC. This gives the protein CSVDGSGANVLTF. The chain uses TRBV29-1 and TRBJ2-6; no clear D. CDR3 length equals 13 residues. Germline assignment: CDR1 SQVTM and CDR2 ANQGSEA. Between the trimmed V and J ends, which lost 3 bases and 0 bases, there was a span of 3 bases. Full variable domain (missing parts from reference TRBV29-1 and TRBJ2-6): SAVISQKPSRDICQRGTSLTIQCQVDSQVTMMFWYRQQPGQSLTLIATANQGSEATYESGFVIDKFPISRPNLTFSTLTVSNMSPEDSSIYLCSVDGSGANVLTFGAGSRLTVL.

The J gene is TRBJ2-3, the V gene TRBV10-3; maybe TRBD1 (6 bases). The V gene lost 7 bases and the J gene lost 7 bases, with 12 bases spanning the gap. CDR3 length: 12 residues. Germline V CDR1 and CDR2: ENHRY, SYGVKD. Written as DNA, the CDR3 is TGTGCCATCAAGGACAGCGACCATACGCAGTATTTT. This codes for CAIKDSDHTQYF.

The V call is TRBV27, the J call TRBJ2-3; TRBD2 agrees at 9 bases. This CDR3 is built from 19 residues. After removal of 6 bases from V and 4 bases from J, the junction contained 20 bases not matched to a gene. Germline V gene sequence: CDR1 MNHEY, CDR2 SMNVEV (reference sequence). As DNA, the CDR3 is TGTGCCAGCAGCACTACGACAGGGACGGCGGGAGGGGGCCCAGATACGCAGTATTTT. Translated, it gives CASSTTTGTAGGGPDTQYF.

J is TRBJ1-1 and V is TRBV28; possibly TRBD1 for D (6 bases). The CDR3 spans 14 residues. From germline, CDR1 is MDHEN and CDR2 SYDVKM. Trimming pared 5 bases from V and 2 bases from J, leaving 12 bases between. The CDR3 region has the DNA TGTGCCAGCAGTCCCCACAGGGCAAACACTGAAGCTTTCTTT. This codes for CASSPHRANTEAFF.

The CDR3 DNA is TGTGCCAGCAGTCGGGGCGGGGAGCTGTTTTTT. This encodes CASSRGGELFF. This chain connects TRBV27 to TRBJ2-2; possibly TRBD2 for D (5 bases). Germline lookup yields CDR1 MNHEY and CDR2 SMNVEV (reference sequence). Trimming stripped 5 bases from V and 7 bases from J, with 5 bases between. The CDR3 length is 11 residues.

The chain joins TRBV5-6 to TRBJ2-7, with 7 bases identical to TRBD2. There are 14 residues in the CDR3. Per germline, CDR1 SGHDT and CDR2 YYEEEE. J gave up 3 bases and V 4 bases, and 7 bases lay outside the gene matches. Written as DNA, the CDR3 is TGTGCCAGCAGCGTGGGCCCTAGCGGCTACGAGCAGTACTTC. This gives the protein CASSVGPSGYEQYF.

The sample holds many counts of this clonotype. The chain carries TRBV20-1 and TRBJ2-2; TRBD2 agrees at 9 bases. The length of the CDR3 is 16 residues. Germline CDR1 and CDR2: DFQATT and SNEGSKA (reference sequence). J gave up 4 bases and V 0 bases, and 6 bases lay outside the gene matches. CDR3 region: CSARDASGVGTGELFF. Written as DNA, the CDR3 is TGCAGTGCTAGAGATGCTAGCGGGGTGGGCACCGGGGAGCTGTTTTTT.

There are a few counts of this clonotype. This chain connects TRBV4-3 to TRBJ2-1, with unresolved D. The CDR3 spans 17 residues. Trimming stripped 0 bases from V and 7 bases from J, with 19 bases between. CDR1 and CDR2 (germline): LGHNA, YSLEER. The CDR3 is CASSQDHMAYMQNEQFF. The CDR3 bases are TGCGCCAGCAGCCAAGATCATATGGCCTACATGCAGAATGAGCAGTTCTTC.